These 25 T cell receptor beta chains share one sample of origin, sequenced in a study of cytomegalovirus exposure and HLA in healthy donors. PCR amplification relied on 60 Vbeta primers (plus 13 Jbeta primers). The method was immunoSEQ multiplex PCR; TCRdb's version includes in-frame clones alone and lacks a portion of them. The data show about 200,000 clones, around nine tenths seen once. Sequences were obtained from PBMCs. The receptors here all came from a woman aged 18-30 years in good health and CMV-seronegative.

The genes are TRBV11-2 and TRBJ2-7, with TRBD2 matching 8 bases. V trimming: 4 bases; J trimming: 2 bases; junction bases outside the gene matches: 13. Germline V lookup: CDR1 SGHAT, CDR2 FQNNGV. The CDR3 runs 17 residues. CDR3 DNA: TGTGCCAGCAGCTGGTACGAAAAAGCGGGGGTTCCCTACGAGCAGTACTTC. Translation gives CASSWYEKAGVPYEQYF. Full variable domain (rest looked up from reference TRBV11-2 and TRBJ2-7): EAGVAQSPRYKIIEKRQSVAFWCNPISGHATLYWYQQILGQGPKLLIQFQNNGVVDDSQLPKDRFSAERLKGVDSTLKIQPAKLEDSAVYLCASSWYEKAGVPYEQYFGPGTRLTVT.

The chain employs TRBV7-2 and TRBJ2-2; a possible D gene is TRBD2 (5 bases). With 5 bases removed from V and 4 bases from J, the gap between germline ends came to 17 bases. The length of the CDR3 is 16 residues. Per germline, CDR1 SGHTA and CDR2 FQGNSA. The CDR3 sequence is CASSPRPGGVTGELFF. CDR3 nucleotides: TGTGCCAGCAGCCCCCGGCCCGGAGGAGTCACCGGGGAGCTGTTTTTT.

The chain combines TRBV30 with TRBJ2-7, with D possibly TRBD2 on 7 matching bases. Germline V gene data show CDR1 as GTSNPN and CDR2 as SVGIG (reference sequence). Trimming cost V 2 bases and J 0 bases, with 11 bases left between them. The CDR3 is made up of 14 amino acids. The CDR3 loop reads CAWSRGGSSYEQYF. CDR3 DNA: TGTGCCTGGAGTAGGGGGGGTAGCTCCTACGAGCAGTACTTC.

The DNA for the CDR3 is TGTGCTAGTGGCCCGGGACTGCATTTCACAGATACGCAGTATTTT. As protein: CASGPGLHFTDTQYF. This chain connects TRBV12-5 to TRBJ2-3; weak D call: TRBD2 (6 bases). Between the trimmed V and J ends, which lost 6 bases and 2 bases, there was a span of 15 bases. The CDR3 covers 15 residues. Germline V gives CDR1 LGHNT, CDR2 FRNRAP.

The chain carries TRBV28 and TRBJ1-5; D possibly corresponds to TRBD1 (6 bases). The germline gives CDR1 MDHEN, CDR2 SYDVKM. The CDR3 has 19 amino acids. Trimming pared 5 bases from V and 2 bases from J, leaving 25 bases between. The CDR3 spells CASSTPGHAGTWGNQPQHF. In nucleotides, the CDR3 is TGTGCCAGCAGTACCCCGGGACACGCCGGGACGTGGGGCAATCAGCCCCAGCATTTT. The full variable domain, rest sourced from reference TRBV28 and TRBJ1-5, is DVKVTQSSRYLVKRTGEKVFLECVQDMDHENMFWYRQDPGLGLRLIYFSYDVKMKEKGDIPEGYSVSREKKERFSLILESASTNQTSMYLCASSTPGHAGTWGNQPQHFGDGTRLSIL.

The V call is TRBV6-5, the J call TRBJ2-2, with TRBD2 matching 13 bases. The CDR3 is made up of 15 amino acids. V shed 5 bases, J shed 5 bases, and the junction held 2 bases outside the gene matches. CDR1 and CDR2 from the germline V gene are MNHEY and SVGAGI. The CDR3: CASSILAGGTGELFF. Here the CDR3 DNA reads TGTGCCAGCAGTATACTAGCGGGAGGGACCGGGGAGCTGTTTTTT.

The chain has TRBV4-1 and TRBJ2-1; perhaps TRBD2 as D (6 bases). The CDR3 consists of 14 residues. The V end lost 2 bases, the J end lost 7 bases, and 12 bases lay between the germline ends. Germline CDR1 and CDR2: MGHRA and YSYEKL. The CDR3 nucleotides are TGCGCCAGCAGCCAACCCGTTAGCGGAAATGAGCAGTTCTTC. This gives the protein CASSQPVSGNEQFF.

The chain is built from TRBV29-1 and TRBJ2-3; TRBD2 matches at 8 bases. From germline, CDR1 is SQVTM and CDR2 ANQGSEA. This CDR3 region has 12 residues. J was trimmed by 8 bases and V by 6 bases; bases with no gene match: 7. The CDR3 DNA is TGCAGCGTAGGAGCGGGAGTACTTACGCAGTATTTT. Amino acid sequence: CSVGAGVLTQYF.

The genes are TRBV5-6 and TRBJ1-5; D remains unclear. CDR1 is SGHDT, CDR2 YYEEEE, per germline. This CDR3 is 16 amino acids long. V gave up 2 bases and J gave up 0 bases, with 12 bases separating them. For the CDR3, the DNA is TGTGCCAGCAGCTTCGGTTTGTCCTATAGCAATCAGCCCCAGCATTTT. It is translated as CASSFGLSYSNQPQHF.

V is TRBV27 and J is TRBJ1-5, with D possibly matching TRBD1 (6 bases). The CDR3 loop spans 18 amino acids. Germline lookup yields CDR1 MNHEY and CDR2 SMNVEV (reference sequence). The germline V and J ends were trimmed by 0 bases and 0 bases, with 15 bases remaining between them. The CDR3 reads CASSLSWDIQYSNQPQHF. The CDR3 nucleotides are TGTGCCAGCAGTTTATCATGGGACATACAATATAGCAATCAGCCCCAGCATTTT.

The genes are TRBV27 and TRBJ1-1; D is unclear. The CDR3 spans 14 residues. Germline CDR1 is MNHEY and CDR2 is SMNVEV (reference sequence). Trimming left V 2 bases short and J 1 base short, with 8 bases between. Written as DNA, the CDR3 is TGTGCCAGCAGTTTACAGGTAACGAACACTGAAGCTTTCTTT. Translated, it gives CASSLQVTNTEAFF.

This chain joins TRBV6-1 and TRBJ2-7; 9 bases are shared with TRBD1. CDR3 length: 13 residues. Germline lookup yields CDR1 MNHNS and CDR2 SASEGT. J was trimmed by 1 base and V by 11 bases; bases with no gene match: 6. This CDR3 reads CAPHRGLSYEQYF. Written as DNA, the CDR3 is TGTGCCCCCCACAGGGGGCTTTCCTACGAGCAGTACTTC.

This clone has a single count. The junction departs from the called germline gene at one end, perhaps through a read error. Other DNA sequences in the sample encode the same CDR3. The V call is TRBV7-7, the J call TRBJ2-5, with D perhaps assigned TRBD1 or TRBD2 (6 bases each). The CDR3 loop spans 16 amino acids. The germline gives CDR1 SSHAT, CDR2 FNYEAQ (reference sequence). This CDR3 is CASSLGGAGAVETQYF. The CDR3 nucleotides read TGTGCTAGCAGCTTAGGAGGGGCAGGGGCAGTGGAGACCCAGTACTTC. The full variable domain, with the rest looked up from reference TRBV7-7 and TRBJ2-5, is GAGVSQSPRYKVTKRGQDVTLRCDPISSHATLYWYQQALGQGPEFLTYFNYEAQPDKSGLPSDRFSAERPEGSISTLTIQRTEQRDSAMYRCASSLGGAGAVETQYFGPGTRLLVL.

The chain uses TRBV5-6 and TRBJ1-3, with D hard to call. Trimming left V 2 bases short and J 4 bases short, with 7 bases between. Looked up from germline, CDR1 is SGHDT and CDR2 is YYEEEE. CDR3 length equals 13 residues. CDR3 sequence reads: CASSFSGGNTIYF. CDR3 sequence (DNA): TGTGCCAGCAGCTTTTCGGGGGGAAACACCATATATTTT.

The chain combines TRBV18 with TRBJ1-2, with 7 bases identical to TRBD1. The CDR3 is 12 amino acids. Per the germline V gene, CDR1 is KGHSH and CDR2 is LQKENI. The V gene end was trimmed by 6 bases and the J gene end by 11 bases; junction bases not matched to a gene: 9. This CDR3 reads CASSPSGTDYTF. The DNA for the CDR3 is TGTGCCAGCTCCCCCTCCGGGACAGATTACACCTTC.

This chain uses TRBV2 with TRBJ2-1, with D possibly TRBD1 on 6 matching bases. This CDR3 is built from 12 residues. Between the trimmed V and J ends, which lost 9 bases and 5 bases, there was a span of 11 bases. Germline-derived CDR1 and CDR2 are SNHLY and FYNNEI. The CDR3: CARPGGNNEQFF. In DNA, the CDR3 is TGTGCCAGGCCTGGGGGCAACAATGAGCAGTTCTTC.

The J gene is TRBJ1-1, the V gene TRBV4-2; D call uncertain. The CDR3 is made up of 11 amino acids. Germline CDR1 and CDR2: LGHNA and YNFKEQ. Trimming pared 4 bases from V and 8 bases from J, leaving 8 bases between. The CDR3 is CASSRTQEAFF. CDR3 sequence (DNA): TGTGCCAGCAGCCGAACCCAGGAAGCTTTCTTT.

This clone was recorded only once. This chain links TRBV7-2 with TRBJ2-4, with TRBD1 matching 7 bases. CDR1 SGHTA and CDR2 FQGNSA come from the germline V gene. V shed 5 bases and J 0 bases; nucleotides not matched to a gene: 16. The CDR3 contains 19 residues. CDR3 nucleotide sequence: TGTGCCAGCAGCATACAAGCCGGGACAGACACTAAAGCCAAAAACATTCAGTACTTC. Translation: CASSIQAGTDTKAKNIQYF.

The chain combines TRBV9 with TRBJ1-6, with D maybe TRBD1 (5 bases). The CDR3 runs to 16 residues. Germline V lookup: CDR1 SGDLS, CDR2 YYNGEE. Between the trimmed V and J ends, which lost 0 bases and 8 bases, there was a span of 15 bases. The CDR3 region is CASSVGLRTGDSPLHF. For the CDR3, the DNA is TGTGCCAGCAGCGTAGGGCTGAGAACGGGGGATTCACCCCTCCACTTT.

This chain links TRBV6-1 with TRBJ1-5; D is possibly TRBD1 (6 bases). Trimming shortened V by 4 bases and J by 7 bases, and 14 bases separated the two germline ends. Germline V gives CDR1 MNHNS, CDR2 SASEGT. This CDR3 is built from 14 residues. In DNA form, the CDR3 reads TGTGCCAGCAGTGTAGGGGGTTTAGGACAGCCCCAGCATTTT. This encodes CASSVGGLGQPQHF.

The chain recombines TRBV14 with TRBJ2-2; TRBD2 aligns across 12 bases. The CDR3 sequence is 17 residues long. Germline loops: CDR1 SGHDN, CDR2 FVKESK. The V segment lost 3 bases and the J segment 5 bases; nucleotides outside the gene matches: 7. The CDR3 spells CASSHPRTSGNTGELFF. The DNA of the CDR3 is TGTGCCAGCAGCCATCCCAGGACTAGCGGGAATACCGGGGAGCTGTTTTTT.

This clone was detected a few times. J is TRBJ1-2 and V is TRBV5-4, with a tentative D call TRBD1 (6 bases). This CDR3 is 15 amino acids long. Germline V gene lookup returns CDR1 SGHNT and CDR2 YYREEE (reference sequence). Trimming pared 3 bases from V and 4 bases from J, leaving 16 bases between. The CDR3 region is CASSSRTGGSYGYTF. The CDR3 DNA reads TGTGCCAGCAGCTCCCGAACGGGGGGCAGCTATGGCTACACCTTC.

The CDR3 region has the DNA TGTGCCAGCAGCTTCGGGGGTCAAGACAATGAGCAGTTCTTC. It specifies CASSFGGQDNEQFF. The chain links TRBV7-3 to TRBJ2-1, with a tentative D call TRBD2 (6 bases). Germline CDR1 and CDR2: SGHTA and FQGTGA. The CDR3 extends over 14 amino acids. Trimming removed 3 bases at V and 5 bases at J, with 11 bases between.

This rearrangement joins TRBV5-5 to TRBJ2-5, with D uncertain. The CDR3 length is 13 residues. V dropped 5 bases and J dropped 1 base, with 9 bases sitting between them. The germline CDR1 and CDR2 sequences are SGHKS and YYEKEE (reference sequence). CDR3 sequence: CASRPGIQETQYF. The CDR3 nucleotides are TGTGCCAGCAGACCCGGTATCCAAGAGACCCAGTACTTC.

This clone was detected once. The identical CDR3 is also encoded by other nucleotide sequences in the sample. The rearrangement links TRBV11-3 to TRBJ2-5; 9 bases map to TRBD2. CDR1 is SGHNT and CDR2 is YENEEA in the germline V gene. The V gene end was trimmed by 5 bases and the J gene end by 5 bases; junction bases not matched to a gene: 15. This CDR3 region has 17 residues. CDR3: CASSPQGLAQRKETQYF. DNA for the CDR3: TGTGCCAGCAGCCCTCAGGGACTAGCCCAGAGGAAGGAGACCCAGTACTTC.